A selection of T cell receptor beta chains follows, all from one sample in a study of blood T cell repertoires in COVID-19. Method: immunoSEQ multiplex PCR; TCRdb's copy keeps in-frame clones and lacks some. The sample lists about 140,000 clones, nearly 80% occurring once. Sequencing input: PBMCs or T cells enriched from blood (not recorded which). These receptors were obtained from a woman aged 45-65 years who had recovered from COVID-19. The CDR3 runs from the conserved cysteine through the conserved F or W. Each record gives: J gene, D gene, V gene, clone size, CDR3 protein, CDR3 DNA. The D gene is left open where the match is weak. Only part of the rows carry a size: once, few, many, or a class if the clone is expanded.

J gene: TRBJ2-1; D gene: TRBD2; V gene: TRBV19; clone size: .; CDR3 protein: CASSRTSSIYNEQFF; CDR3 DNA: TGTGCCAGTAGTAGGACTAGCAGTATCTACAATGAGCAGTTCTTC
J gene: TRBJ1-2; D gene: TRBD1; V gene: TRBV19; clone size: few; CDR3 protein: CASNNGTAPLNYGYTF; CDR3 DNA: TGTGCCAGTAATAACGGGACAGCCCCATTAAACTATGGCTACACCTTC
J gene: TRBJ1-2; D gene: .; V gene: TRBV6-1; clone size: .; CDR3 protein: CASSEERFYGYTF; CDR3 DNA: TGTGCCAGCAGTGAAGAGAGGTTTTATGGCTACACCTTC
J gene: TRBJ2-1; D gene: TRBD2; V gene: TRBV19; clone size: .; CDR3 protein: CASSKTGTSVYNEQFF; CDR3 DNA: TGTGCCAGTAGTAAAACCGGGACTAGCGTGTACAATGAGCAGTTCTTC
J gene: TRBJ1-2; D gene: .; V gene: TRBV29-1; clone size: many; CDR3 protein: CSVGSFYGYTF; CDR3 DNA: TGCAGCGTTGGTTCTTTCTATGGCTACACCTTC
J gene: TRBJ1-6; D gene: .; V gene: TRBV12-3/TRBV12-4; clone size: once; CDR3 protein: CASSLERNSPLHF; CDR3 DNA: TGTGCCAGCAGTTTAGAACGGAATTCACCCCTCCACTTT
J gene: TRBJ2-3; D gene: .; V gene: TRBV11-2; clone size: .; CDR3 protein: CASSPGEDTQYF; CDR3 DNA: TGTGCCAGCAGCCCAGGGGAAGATACGCAGTATTTT
J gene: TRBJ2-3; D gene: .; V gene: TRBV11-3; clone size: .; CDR3 protein: CASSTPLAFGTDTQYF; CDR3 DNA: TGTGCCAGCAGCACTCCCCTTGCGTTCGGCACAGATACGCAGTATTTT
J gene: TRBJ2-2; D gene: .; V gene: TRBV9; clone size: few; CDR3 protein: CASSVERASGELFF; CDR3 DNA: TGTGCCAGCAGCGTAGAGCGAGCCTCCGGGGAGCTGTTTTTT
J gene: TRBJ1-1; D gene: TRBD1; V gene: TRBV19; clone size: .; CDR3 protein: CASSSGQDAEAFF; CDR3 DNA: TGTGCCAGTAGTTCCGGACAGGATGCTGAAGCTTTCTTT
J gene: TRBJ2-6; D gene: .; V gene: TRBV27; clone size: .; CDR3 protein: CASSLFNPGSSGANVLTF; CDR3 DNA: TGTGCCAGCAGTTTATTTAATCCGGGATCCTCTGGGGCCAACGTCCTGACTTTC
J gene: TRBJ2-1; D gene: TRBD2; V gene: TRBV3-1/TRBV3-2; clone size: .; CDR3 protein: CASSQLPSGLSDEQFF; CDR3 DNA: TGTGCCAGCAGCCAATTGCCTAGCGGTCTATCTGATGAGCAGTTCTTC
J gene: TRBJ1-3; D gene: .; V gene: TRBV5-5; clone size: .; CDR3 protein: CASSLKGVPSGNTIYF; CDR3 DNA: TGTGCCAGCAGCCTTAAGGGGGTCCCCTCTGGAAACACCATATATTTT
J gene: TRBJ2-7; D gene: .; V gene: TRBV6-5; clone size: .; CDR3 protein: CASSYSNLNSYEQYF; CDR3 DNA: TGTGCCAGCAGTTACTCGAACTTAAACTCCTACGAGCAGTACTTC
J gene: TRBJ2-7; D gene: TRBD1; V gene: TRBV3-1/TRBV3-2; clone size: .; CDR3 protein: CASSHHGQGYEQYF; CDR3 DNA: TGTGCCAGCAGCCATCATGGACAGGGCTACGAGCAGTACTTC
J gene: TRBJ1-3; D gene: .; V gene: TRBV11-2; clone size: .; CDR3 protein: CASSPDRASGNTIYF; CDR3 DNA: TGTGCCAGCAGCCCCGACAGAGCCTCTGGAAACACCATATATTTT
J gene: TRBJ2-5; D gene: .; V gene: TRBV5-4; clone size: .; CDR3 protein: CASSLRVNQETQYF; CDR3 DNA: TGTGCCAGCAGCTTGCGGGTAAACCAAGAGACCCAGTACTTC
J gene: TRBJ2-1; D gene: .; V gene: TRBV11-1; clone size: once; CDR3 protein: CASSQQGYEQFF; CDR3 DNA: TGTGCCAGCAGCCAGCAGGGCTATGAGCAGTTCTTC
J gene: TRBJ2-7; D gene: TRBD2; V gene: TRBV7-2; clone size: many; CDR3 protein: CASSKRTSGNSPYEQYF; CDR3 DNA: TGTGCCAGCAGCAAGCGGACTAGCGGGAATTCACCCTACGAGCAGTACTTC
J gene: TRBJ2-6; D gene: .; V gene: TRBV5-1; clone size: .; CDR3 protein: CASTQGSSGANVLTF; CDR3 DNA: TGCGCCAGCACCCAGGGTTCTTCTGGGGCCAACGTCCTGACTTTC
J gene: TRBJ1-3; D gene: .; V gene: TRBV7-9; clone size: few; CDR3 protein: CASSSGLNSGNTIYF; CDR3 DNA: TGTGCCAGCAGCTCGGGACTGAACTCTGGAAACACCATATATTTT
J gene: TRBJ2-6; D gene: TRBD1; V gene: TRBV3-1/TRBV3-2; clone size: .; CDR3 protein: CASSQPGQGSGANVLTF; CDR3 DNA: TGTGCCAGCAGCCAACCGGGACAGGGGTCTGGGGCCAACGTCCTGACTTTC
J gene: TRBJ1-1; D gene: .; V gene: TRBV10-3; clone size: once; CDR3 protein: CAIENTEAFF; CDR3 DNA: TGTGCTATAGAAAACACTGAAGCTTTCTTT
J gene: TRBJ2-7; D gene: .; V gene: TRBV5-1; clone size: .; CDR3 protein: CASSLDYGLALYEQYF; CDR3 DNA: TGCGCCAGCAGCTTGGATTACGGGTTAGCTCTCTACGAGCAGTACTTC
J gene: TRBJ2-1; D gene: .; V gene: TRBV6-6; clone size: .; CDR3 protein: CASSYSTWVRNEQFF; CDR3 DNA: TGTGCCAGCAGTTACTCGACCTGGGTGAGGAATGAGCAGTTCTTC
J gene: TRBJ2-2; D gene: TRBD1; V gene: TRBV5-1; clone size: once; CDR3 protein: CASSSPPGQGAWRNTGELFF; CDR3 DNA: TGCGCCAGCAGCTCTCCCCCGGGACAGGGGGCTTGGCGTAACACCGGGGAGCTGTTTTTT
J gene: TRBJ1-6; D gene: TRBD1; V gene: TRBV7-2; clone size: once; CDR3 protein: CASSLVLGQGKESPLHF; CDR3 DNA: TGTGCCAGCAGCTTAGTGCTCGGACAGGGGAAAGAGTCACCCCTCCACTTT
J gene: TRBJ2-2; D gene: TRBD1; V gene: TRBV5-1; clone size: .; CDR3 protein: CASSSKGQGAQDGELFF; CDR3 DNA: TGCGCCAGCAGCTCAAAGGGACAGGGGGCACAAGACGGGGAGCTGTTTTTT
J gene: TRBJ2-7; D gene: TRBD1; V gene: TRBV7-6; clone size: few; CDR3 protein: CASSPRGQGEGEQYF; CDR3 DNA: TGTGCCAGCAGCCCCCGGGGACAGGGGGAAGGAGAGCAGTACTTC